These T cell receptor beta chains were read from a single sample in a study of blood T cell repertoires in COVID-19. Clones were read by immunoSEQ multiplex PCR, and TCRdb kept only the in-frame ones, dropping some. The repertoire includes 85,000 to 130,000 clones, approximately 84% of them detected once, and under 30% sits in the top ten. Sequencing used peripheral blood. The receptors derive from a man in his sixties with acute or convalescent COVID-19. CDR3s include the opening cysteine and the closing phenylalanine or tryptophan. The D gene is left open where the match is weak. Clone size, where shown, is once, few, many, or a class for clones that have expanded.

clone size,V gene,D gene,J gene,CDR3 DNA,CDR3 protein
-,TRBV3-1/TRBV3-2,TRBD2,TRBJ2-1,TGTGCCAGCAGCGTGGCGGGAGTTCTCTACAATGAGCAGTTCTTC,CASSVAGVLYNEQFF
-,TRBV5-1,-,TRBJ2-1,TGCGCCAGCAGTGCAGTGGGAGCCTCTACTGAGCAGTTCTTC,CASSAVGASTEQFF
-,TRBV19,TRBD1,TRBJ1-1,TGTGCCAGTAGTTGGACAGGCCTGAACACTGAAGCTTTCTTT,CASSWTGLNTEAFF
-,TRBV18,TRBD1,TRBJ1-1,TGTGCCAGCTCACCACCCAGGGACAGGGGGTCCGGAGGTGAAGCTTTCTTT,CASSPPRDRGSGGEAFF
-,TRBV6-5,TRBD1,TRBJ1-3,TGTGCCAGCCAGGGACAGTCCGGAAACACCATATATTTT,CASQGQSGNTIYF
-,TRBV6-5,-,TRBJ2-5,TGTGCCAGCAGAGGAATCGGGGAGACCCAGTACTTC,CASRGIGETQYF
once,TRBV24-1,TRBD1,TRBJ2-1,TGTGCCACCAGTGACCAAGTGAGGACAGGGGATGAGCAGTTCTTC,CATSDQVRTGDEQFF
-,TRBV11-2,-,TRBJ1-4,TGTGCCAGCAGCCGTACGTCCCTAGTGGAAAAACTGTTTTTT,CASSRTSLVEKLFF
-,TRBV11-3,-,TRBJ2-6,TGTGCCAGCAGCTTCGTTACTGGGGCCAACGTCCTGACTTTC,CASSFVTGANVLTF
-,TRBV7-2,-,TRBJ2-7,TGTGCCAGCAGCTTAGACGGGACCTACGAGCAGTACTTC,CASSLDGTYEQYF
-,TRBV19,-,TRBJ2-2,TGTGCCAGTAGTTCTAGAAATTACGGGGTAGAGGGTTCCACCGGGGAGCTGTTTTTT,CASSSRNYGVEGSTGELFF
-,TRBV5-1,-,TRBJ1-1,TGCGCCAGCAGCTCGGACAGCCAAATGAACACTGAAGCTTTCTTT,CASSSDSQMNTEAFF
-,TRBV3-1/TRBV3-2,-,TRBJ2-1,TGTGCCAGCAGCCAGCAGGGGCGCTTCTACAATGAGCAGTTCTTC,CASSQQGRFYNEQFF
-,TRBV5-4,TRBD1,TRBJ2-5,TGTGCCAGCAGCCCCCGGGACAGGGTTGGAGAGACCCAGTACTTC,CASSPRDRVGETQYF
once,TRBV3-1/TRBV3-2,-,TRBJ2-2,TGTGCCAGCAGCCAAGTACCGGGATCCGGCACCGGGGAGCTGTTTTTT,CASSQVPGSGTGELFF
-,TRBV14,TRBD2,TRBJ2-1,TGTGCCAGCAGCCGAGCGGGAGGCCTATACAATGAGCAGTTCTTC,CASSRAGGLYNEQFF
-,TRBV18,TRBD1,TRBJ1-4,TGTGCCAGCTCACCGTTCCTGGGACAGGGAGAGGAAAAACTGTTTTTT,CASSPFLGQGEEKLFF